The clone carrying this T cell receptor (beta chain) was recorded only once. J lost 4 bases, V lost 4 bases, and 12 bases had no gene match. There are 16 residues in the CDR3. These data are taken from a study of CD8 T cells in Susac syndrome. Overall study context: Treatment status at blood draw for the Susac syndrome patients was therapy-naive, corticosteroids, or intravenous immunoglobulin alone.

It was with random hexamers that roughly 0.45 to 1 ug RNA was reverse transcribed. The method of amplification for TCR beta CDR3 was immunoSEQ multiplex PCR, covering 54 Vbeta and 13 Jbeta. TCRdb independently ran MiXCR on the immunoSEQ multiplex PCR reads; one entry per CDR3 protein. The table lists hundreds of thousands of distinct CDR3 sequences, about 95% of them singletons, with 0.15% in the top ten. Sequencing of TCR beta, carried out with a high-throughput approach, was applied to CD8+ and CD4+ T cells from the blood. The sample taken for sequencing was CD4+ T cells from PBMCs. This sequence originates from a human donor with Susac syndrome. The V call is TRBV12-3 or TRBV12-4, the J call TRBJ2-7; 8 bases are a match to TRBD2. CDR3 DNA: TGTGCCAGCAGTTCGGGGCTGACTAGCGTGAGGTACGAGCAGTACTTC. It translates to CASSSGLTSVRYEQYF.